This TCR beta chain was profiled in a study of cytomegalovirus exposure and HLA in healthy donors. Overall study findings and caveats: Sequencing likely generated an artifact that appeared as a cluster of highly shared sequence variants. Earlier results showed most TCR beta V segments being productive about 90% or about 30% of the time.

PCR used 60 Vbeta primers and 13 Jbeta primers. Data came from immunoSEQ multiplex PCR; TCRdb stores just in-frame clones and leaves some out. Among about 160,000 clones, approximately 88% were seen once, and the ten largest hold 0.85%. In regard to this clone: As yet, its antigen is unknown.

This CDR3 contains 18 residues. Trimming took 3 bases from V and 2 from J; bases not matched to a gene: 13. CDR1 MNHNS and CDR2 SASEGT come from the germline V gene. This sequence joins TRBV6-1 and TRBJ1-2, with TRBD1 identical over 9 bases. The sequence was collected from a woman in her 30s in good health and CMV-seronegative. Sequencing was done on a sample of PBMCs. CDR3 bases: TGTGCCAGCAGTGAGTTACAGGGGGCTGAGGTGGTGAACTATGGCTACACCTTC. Its protein product is CASSELQGAEVVNYGYTF.